This T cell receptor beta chain was captured in a study of Ad26.COV2.S vaccination and SARS-CoV-2 variants. At the level of the study: The donor belonged to the COV1001 Ad26.COV2.S trial arm.

Treatment noted: about 20 received Ad26.COV2.S at low or high dose, single or two shots; 5 received placebo; per-sample allocation not given. Sample collection was performed on day 63 after the first vaccine or placebo injection. Recruitment in Boston yielded a donor of adult age, 18-55 years. This table comes from immunoSEQ multiplex PCR, and its TCRdb copy is limited to in-frame clones, with some not included. The sample carries 200,000 to 250,000 clones, around nine tenths recorded once. Per the germline V gene, CDR1 is SGHAT and CDR2 is FQNNGV. Trimming removed 2 bases at V and 5 bases at J, with 3 bases between. The CDR3 is made up of 12 amino acids.

This clonotype was sampled from a person aged 18-65 years who received the Ad26.COV2.S COVID-19 vaccine or a placebo. The chain links TRBV11-2 to TRBJ2-2; D remains ambiguous. The specimen was peripheral blood, collected in a trial of Ad26.COV2.S vaccine versus placebo. For the CDR3, the DNA is TGTGCCAGCAGCTTAAAAACCGGGGAGCTGTTTTTT. This translates into CASSLKTGELFF.